This T cell receptor beta chain appears in the sequencing data of a study of identical twins. Points from the study as a whole: Conclusions were drawn cross-sectionally by statistical analysis, without following the same donors.

Template switching, a step in the protocol, added a universal primer site, and cDNA carried unique molecular identifiers. TCRdb ran MiXCR on the 5' RACE reads and lists one entry per CDR3 protein. The sample consists of about 1.7 million distinct CDR3 sequences, under 35% of them appearing once. Each donor was a healthy Caucasian. Germline V gene sequence: CDR1 MNHNY, CDR2 SVGAGI (reference sequence). The CDR3 length is 14 residues. The V end lost 2 bases, the J end lost 0 bases, and 7 bases lay between the germline ends. In regard to this clonotype: Its antigen is not identified.

Sequenced sample: cord blood. The clonotype comes from a newborn girl in good health. The gene calls are TRBV6-6 and TRBJ1-2; D remains ambiguous. CDR3 sequence reads: CASSYAWANYGYTF. CDR3 nucleotides: TGTGCCAGCAGTTACGCGTGGGCTAACTATGGCTACACCTTC.